The T cell receptor (beta chain) described here comes from a study of T cells in tuberculosis. Broader study findings: Active tuberculosis TCR-alpha repertoires lay closer to GMM-specific TCRs than IGRA-negative controls, suggesting clonal expansion.

A note on this clone: The antigen is unknown.

TCRdb's table, derived via immunoSEQ multiplex PCR, lists solely in-frame clones and lacks some. This sample yields about 34,000 clones, of which 80% to 95% are seen a single time; 10% to 12% belongs to the top ten. Sample time point: new active TB diagnosis, blood taken before or within 7 days of starting treatment. Patients were newly diagnosed, HIV-seronegative, and aged 18 or older. This CDR3 has 14 amino acids. Germline V gene data show CDR1 as SGHDN and CDR2 as FVKESK. Trimming pared 4 bases from V and 1 base from J, leaving 10 bases between. The input for sequencing was PBMCs, taken at tuberculosis diagnosis. The chain employs TRBV14 and TRBJ1-1, with no clear D. This TCR was sampled from an adult with tuberculosis. CDR3 DNA: TGTGCCAGCAGCCCTGAGAACTCGAACACTGAAGCTTTCTTT. Residues: CASSPENSNTEAFF.